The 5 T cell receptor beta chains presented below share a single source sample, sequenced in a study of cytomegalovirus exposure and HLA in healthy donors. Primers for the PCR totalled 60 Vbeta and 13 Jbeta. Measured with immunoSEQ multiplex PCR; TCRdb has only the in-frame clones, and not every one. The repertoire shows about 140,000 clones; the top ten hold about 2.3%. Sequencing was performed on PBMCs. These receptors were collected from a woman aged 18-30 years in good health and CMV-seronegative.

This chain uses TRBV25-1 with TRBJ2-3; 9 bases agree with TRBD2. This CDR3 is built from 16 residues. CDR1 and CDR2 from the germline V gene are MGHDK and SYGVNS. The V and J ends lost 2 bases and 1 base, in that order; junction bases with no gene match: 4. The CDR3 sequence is CASSELLAGGTDTQYF. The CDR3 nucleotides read TGTGCCAGCAGTGAACTATTAGCGGGGGGCACAGATACGCAGTATTTT. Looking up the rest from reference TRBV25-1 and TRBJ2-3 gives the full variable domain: EADIYQTPRYLVIGTGKKITLECSQTMGHDKMYWYQQDPGMELHLIHYSYGVNSTEKGDLSSESTVSRIRTEHFPLTLESARPSHTSQYLCASSELLAGGTDTQYFGPGTRLTVL.

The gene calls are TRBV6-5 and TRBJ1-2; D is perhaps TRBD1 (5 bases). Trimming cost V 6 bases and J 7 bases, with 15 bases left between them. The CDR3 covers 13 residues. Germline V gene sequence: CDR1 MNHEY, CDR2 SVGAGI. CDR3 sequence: CASRDQGTRGYTF. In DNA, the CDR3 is TGTGCCAGCAGGGACCAGGGTACGCGTGGCTACACCTTC.

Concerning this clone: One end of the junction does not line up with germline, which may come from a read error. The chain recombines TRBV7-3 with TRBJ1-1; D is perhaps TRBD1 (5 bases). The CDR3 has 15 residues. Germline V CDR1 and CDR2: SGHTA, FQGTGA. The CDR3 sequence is CASSLNAGSATEAFF. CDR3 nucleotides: TGTGCTAGCAGCTTAAATGCAGGGTCGGCCACTGAAGCTTTCTTT. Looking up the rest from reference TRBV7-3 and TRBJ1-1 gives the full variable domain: GAGVSQTPSNKVTEKGKYVELRCDPISGHTALYWYRQSLGQGPEFLIYFQGTGAADDSGLPNDRFFAVRPEGSVSTLKIQRTERGDSAVYLCASSLNAGSATEAFFGQGTRLTVV.

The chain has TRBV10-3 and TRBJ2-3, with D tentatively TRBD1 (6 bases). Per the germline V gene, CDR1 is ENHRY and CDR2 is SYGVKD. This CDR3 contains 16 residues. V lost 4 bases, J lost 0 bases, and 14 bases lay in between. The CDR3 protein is CAISGQTGPSTDTQYF. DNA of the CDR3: TGTGCCATCAGTGGCCAGACAGGCCCGAGCACAGATACGCAGTATTTT.

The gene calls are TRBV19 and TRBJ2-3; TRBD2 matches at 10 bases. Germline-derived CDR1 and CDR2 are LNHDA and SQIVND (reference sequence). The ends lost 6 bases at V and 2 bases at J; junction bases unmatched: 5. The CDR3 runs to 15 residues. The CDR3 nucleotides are TGTGCCAGTAGAACTAGCGGGATCCTCACAGATACGCAGTATTTT. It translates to CASRTSGILTDTQYF.